The 26 T cell receptor beta chains below all came from one sample that was sequenced in a study of Ad26.COV2.S vaccination and SARS-CoV-2 variants. Assay used: immunoSEQ multiplex PCR; TCRdb lists only in-frame clones, some missing. The sample yields 85,000 to 95,000 clones, roughly 84% seen once. The sequencing here drew on peripheral blood, taken after recovery from COVID-19. Receptors were obtained from a human donor who had recovered from COVID-19.

The gene calls are TRBV28 and TRBJ2-1; D perhaps matches TRBD2 (6 bases). Germline lookup yields CDR1 MDHEN and CDR2 SYDVKM. Trimming took off 5 bases at V and 3 bases at J, with 14 bases between the two ends. This CDR3 has 15 amino acids. CDR3 residues: CASSPPHGGYNEQFF. The CDR3 DNA reads TGTGCCAGCAGTCCTCCACACGGGGGCTACAATGAGCAGTTCTTC.

A single count supports this clone. The rearrangement links TRBV18 to TRBJ2-4; D remains ambiguous. Trimming pared 2 bases from V and 0 bases from J, leaving 11 bases between. This CDR3 spans 16 amino acids. Germline lookup yields CDR1 KGHSH and CDR2 LQKENI. The chain's CDR3 is CASSPGSQRAKNIQYF. The CDR3 DNA reads TGTGCCAGCTCACCAGGTAGCCAGCGAGCCAAAAACATTCAGTACTTC.

V and J are TRBV19 and TRBJ2-1, with 12 bases fitting TRBD2. V lost 5 bases and J lost 9; bases outside the gene matches: 11. CDR1 is LNHDA, CDR2 SQIVND, per germline (reference sequence). The length of the CDR3 is 16 residues. The chain's CDR3 is CASSRNPSGRAGEQFF. The CDR3 DNA sequence: TGTGCCAGTAGTCGAAACCCTAGCGGGAGGGCCGGTGAGCAGTTCTTC.

The genes are TRBV4-2 and TRBJ1-1; D is unclear. Germline lookup yields CDR1 LGHNA and CDR2 YNFKEQ. Trimming shortened V by 1 base and J by 8 bases, and 8 bases separated the two germline ends. This CDR3 region has 12 residues. The CDR3 spells CASSQGGGEAFF. DNA for the CDR3: TGTGCCAGCAGCCAAGGCGGCGGGGAAGCTTTCTTT.

The chain links TRBV4-1 to TRBJ1-4; D gene ambiguous. The CDR3 totals 15 residues. V lost 1 base and J lost 11, with 17 bases in between. CDR1 and CDR2 from the germline V gene are MGHRA and YSYEKL. The CDR3 loop is CASSQVVGPLGKLFF. The CDR3 bases are TGCGCCAGCAGCCAAGTCGTCGGCCCACTGGGGAAACTGTTTTTT.

The chain recombines TRBV4-3 with TRBJ2-3, with D perhaps matching TRBD2 (5 bases). This CDR3 region has 15 residues. Deletions cut 0 bases from V and 0 bases from J, with 7 bases between. CDR1 is LGHNA, CDR2 YSLEER, per germline. CDR3 sequence (DNA): TGCGCCAGCAGCCAAGACGGCGGGAGCACAGATACGCAGTATTTT. It yields the protein CASSQDGGSTDTQYF.

The chain couples TRBV19 to TRBJ1-2; TRBD1 aligns across 9 bases. The CDR3 extends over 16 amino acids. The J segment lost 4 bases and the V segment lost 5 bases, leaving 11 bases of the junction unmatched. The germline CDR1 and CDR2 sequences are LNHDA and SQIVND (reference sequence). DNA of the CDR3: TGTGCCAGTAGTCCCGGGACAGGGATTCGGATCTATGGCTACACCTTC. Residues: CASSPGTGIRIYGYTF.

This chain connects TRBV2 to TRBJ2-5; D unresolved. Germline V gene data show CDR1 as SNHLY and CDR2 as FYNNEI. This CDR3 region has 14 residues. With 11 bases removed from V and 2 bases from J, the gap between germline ends came to 18 bases. The CDR3: CAVKQRPSQETQYF. The CDR3, as DNA: TGTGCCGTAAAACAGCGTCCGTCACAAGAGACCCAGTACTTC.

V gene TRBV3-1 (or the pseudogene TRBV3-2) combines with J gene TRBJ2-1; maybe TRBD2 (6 bases). The CDR3 covers 14 residues. Trimming removed 0 bases from V and 5 bases from J, with 8 bases in between. CDR1 LGHDT and CDR2 YNNKEL come from the germline V gene (reference sequence). The CDR3 region is CASSQDSGNNEQFF. The CDR3 DNA reads TGTGCCAGCAGCCAAGATAGCGGTAACAATGAGCAGTTCTTC.

The V gene is TRBV28, the J gene TRBJ1-2, with TRBD1 matching over 7 bases. The CDR3 is 14 residues long. Germline V gives CDR1 MDHEN, CDR2 SYDVKM. V gave up 9 bases and J gave up 0 bases; unmatched junction bases: 7. CDR3 DNA: TGTGCCAGTGGGAGGGGGCTGGCTAACTATGGCTACACCTTC. This gives the protein CASGRGLANYGYTF.

In nucleotides, the CDR3 is TGTGCCAGCAGTCCGTTTTTGGCCAATGAGCAGTTCTTC. This codes for CASSPFLANEQFF. The chain has TRBV7-6 and TRBJ2-1, with D unclear. The CDR3 extends over 13 amino acids. V gave up 6 bases and J gave up 6 bases, with 12 bases separating them. The germline V gene encodes CDR1 SGHVS and CDR2 FNYEAQ. The full variable domain, its missing parts supplied by reference TRBV7-6 and TRBJ2-1, is GAGVSQSPRYKVTKRGQDVALRCDPISGHVSLYWYRQALGQGPEFLTYFNYEAQQDKSGLPNDRFSAERPEGSISTLTIQRTEQRDSAMYRCASSPFLANEQFFGPGTRLTVL.

The gene calls are TRBV5-4 and TRBJ2-3, with D maybe TRBD1 (5 bases). The germline V gene has CDR1 SGHNT and CDR2 YYREEE (reference sequence). This CDR3 has 15 amino acids. With 3 bases removed from V and 0 bases from J, the gap between germline ends came to 11 bases. The CDR3 nucleotides read TGTGCCAGCAGCTCCCGGACATCTAGCACAGATACGCAGTATTTT. It codes for CASSSRTSSTDTQYF.

The chain couples TRBV4-1 to TRBJ2-3; unclear D gene. The CDR3 length is 13 residues. In germline, CDR1 is MGHRA, CDR2 YSYEKL. Trimming left V 2 bases short and J 1 base short, with 4 bases between. The CDR3: CASSQPGTDTQYF. The CDR3 nucleotides are TGCGCCAGCAGCCAACCGGGCACAGATACGCAGTATTTT.

The chain is built from TRBV12-5 and TRBJ2-3; possible D gene TRBD1, 6 bases. The CDR3 spans 14 residues. Looked up from germline, CDR1 is LGHNT and CDR2 is FRNRAP. The DNA for the CDR3 is TGTGCCACTACAGGGAAATCAGGGACAGATACGCAGTATTTT. Protein product: CATTGKSGTDTQYF.

V usage is TRBV6-6 and J usage is TRBJ2-7, with D unresolved. Germline V CDR1 and CDR2: MNHNY, SVGAGI (reference sequence). V was pared by 6 bases and J by 4 bases, with 10 bases between. CDR3 length: 12 residues. This CDR3 is CASSQVGYEQYF. CDR3 DNA sequence: TGTGCCAGCAGCCAAGTGGGTTACGAGCAGTACTTC.

The V call is TRBV21-1, the J call TRBJ2-1; the table names TRBD1, a call not compared with the DNA. TRBV21-1 is a known pseudogene. The CDR3 consists of 18 residues. CDR3 DNA: TGTGCCAGCAGCAAAGAGGGAGTAGGGGGTCGTAAAGAGGGTGAGCAGTTCTTC. This gives the protein CASSKEGVGGRKEGEQFF.

This clone was counted a single time. This chain links TRBV28 with TRBJ1-1, with D maybe TRBD1 (5 bases). Trimming cost V 2 bases and J 6 bases, with 22 bases left between them. Germline CDR1 and CDR2: MDHEN and SYDVKM. The CDR3 runs to 17 residues. The CDR3 DNA reads as TGTGCCAGCAGTTTACGGGACCAGCCGGAGTTTTATGCTGAAGCTTTCTTT. Its protein is CASSLRDQPEFYAEAFF.

The chain uses TRBV9 and TRBJ2-2, with D unclear. Germline lookup yields CDR1 SGDLS and CDR2 YYNGEE. V was clipped by 0 bases and J by 10 bases, with 10 bases between them. This CDR3 has 13 amino acids. CDR3 protein: CASSVDPDLELFF. DNA for the CDR3: TGTGCCAGCAGCGTAGATCCAGACCTGGAGCTGTTTTTT.

The genes are TRBV11-2 and TRBJ1-1; no clear D gene. The ends were cut back, 5 bases at V and 0 bases at J, with 7 bases in the middle. The CDR3 has 13 residues. CDR1 SGHAT and CDR2 FQNNGV come from the germline V gene. Here the CDR3 reads CASSEGMNTEAFF. CDR3 in DNA: TGTGCCAGCAGCGAGGGCATGAACACTGAAGCTTTCTTT.

V usage is TRBV28 and J usage is TRBJ1-5; 9 bases map to TRBD1. J gave up 7 bases and V 4 bases, and 5 bases lay outside the gene matches. CDR1 is MDHEN and CDR2 is SYDVKM in the germline V gene. CDR3 length: 14 residues. CDR3 protein: CASSSGQGSQPQHF. The CDR3 DNA is TGTGCCAGCAGTTCAGGACAGGGGTCCCAGCCCCAGCATTTT.

This clone came up a few times. The rearrangement uses TRBV27 and TRBJ1-6; D is perhaps TRBD1 (6 bases). V was pared by 7 bases and J by 7 bases, with 14 bases between. The germline CDR1 and CDR2 sequences are MNHEY and SMNVEV (reference sequence). The CDR3 covers 14 residues. CDR3 sequence (DNA): TGTGCCAGCACTCGGCGACAGGACAATTCACCCCTCCACTTT. It yields the protein CASTRRQDNSPLHF.

The J gene is TRBJ2-4, the V gene TRBV28; 7 bases are a match to TRBD2. This CDR3 contains 16 residues. V lost 6 bases, J lost 7 bases, and 15 bases stayed unmatched. Germline V gene sequence: CDR1 MDHEN, CDR2 SYDVKM. CDR3 nucleotide sequence: TGTGCCAGCAGCCCAAACCTTCCTGGGGGAGGGAACATTCAGTACTTC. It specifies CASSPNLPGGGNIQYF.

This chain uses TRBV4-1 with TRBJ2-7, with 9 bases that match TRBD1. Germline V CDR1 and CDR2: MGHRA, YSYEKL. V shed 1 base, J shed 2 bases, and the junction held 6 bases outside the gene matches. This CDR3 spans 16 amino acids. The DNA of the CDR3 is TGCGCCAGCAGCCAAGGGGGGGACAGGGCGACCTACGAGCAGTACTTC. As protein: CASSQGGDRATYEQYF.

V is TRBV21-1 and J is TRBJ2-7; the table's D gene call, TRBD1, was not cross checked with the DNA. TRBV21-1 is shown as a pseudogene. This CDR3 contains 15 residues. Written as DNA, the CDR3 is TGTGCCAGCAGCAAAGCGGACAGGTGGGACTACGAGCAGTACTTC. It translates to CASSKADRWDYEQYF.

V and J are TRBV4-1 and TRBJ2-1, with D possibly TRBD2 on 6 matching bases. The CDR3 totals 17 residues. Between the trimmed V and J ends, which lost 1 base and 8 bases, there was a span of 21 bases. The germline V gene has CDR1 MGHRA and CDR2 YSYEKL. As DNA, the CDR3 is TGCGCCAGCAGCCAAGTCTCCGGGAGTAGAACATACGATGAGCAGTTCTTC. Its protein is CASSQVSGSRTYDEQFF.

This clone appeared a few times. The chain carries TRBV2 and TRBJ1-4, with a possible D match to TRBD1 (5 bases). Trimming shortened V by 1 base and J by 5 bases, and 8 bases separated the two germline ends. The CDR3 contains 14 residues. Germline CDR1 is SNHLY and CDR2 is FYNNEI. DNA for the CDR3: TGTGCCAGCAGTGAAGGGGGCCTCAATGAAAAACTGTTTTTT. Translating it yields CASSEGGLNEKLFF.